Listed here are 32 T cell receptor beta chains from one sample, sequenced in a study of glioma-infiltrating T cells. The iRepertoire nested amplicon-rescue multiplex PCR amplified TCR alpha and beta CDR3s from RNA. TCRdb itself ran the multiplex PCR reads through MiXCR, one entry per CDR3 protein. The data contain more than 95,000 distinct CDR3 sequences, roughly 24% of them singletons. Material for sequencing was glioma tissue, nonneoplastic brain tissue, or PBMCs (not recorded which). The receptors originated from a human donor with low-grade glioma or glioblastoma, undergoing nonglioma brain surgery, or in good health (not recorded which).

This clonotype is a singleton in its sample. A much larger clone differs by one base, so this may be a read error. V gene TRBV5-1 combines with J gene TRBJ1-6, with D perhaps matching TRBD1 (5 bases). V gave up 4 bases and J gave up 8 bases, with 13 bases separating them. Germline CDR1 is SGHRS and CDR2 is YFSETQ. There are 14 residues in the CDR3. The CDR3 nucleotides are TGCGCCAGCAGCGAAGGCACAGGTCATTCACCCCTCCACTTT. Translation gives CASSEGTGHSPLHF.

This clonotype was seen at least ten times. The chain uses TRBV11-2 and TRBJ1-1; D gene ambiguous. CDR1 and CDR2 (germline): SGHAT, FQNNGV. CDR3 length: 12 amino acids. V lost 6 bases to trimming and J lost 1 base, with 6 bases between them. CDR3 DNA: TGTGCCAGCAGTATAGGGAACACTGAAGCTTTCTTT. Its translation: CASSIGNTEAFF.

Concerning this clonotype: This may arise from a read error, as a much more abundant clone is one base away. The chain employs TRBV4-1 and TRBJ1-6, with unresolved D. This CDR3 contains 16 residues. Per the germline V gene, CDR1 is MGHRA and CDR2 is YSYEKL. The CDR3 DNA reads TGCGCCAGCGGCCAAGATAGTCGGGTTTCTAATTCACCCCTCCACTTT. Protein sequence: CASGQDSRVSNSPLHF.

DNA for the CDR3: TGCGCCAGCAGCTCGGCCGGGGCTAGCGGGAGCCACGAGCAGTACTTC. This translates into CASSSAGASGSHEQYF. The V call is TRBV5-1, the J call TRBJ2-7; TRBD2 aligns across 10 bases. The CDR3 consists of 16 residues. Per the germline V gene, CDR1 is SGHRS and CDR2 is YFSETQ. The J segment lost 5 bases and the V segment lost 3 bases, leaving 11 bases of the junction unmatched.

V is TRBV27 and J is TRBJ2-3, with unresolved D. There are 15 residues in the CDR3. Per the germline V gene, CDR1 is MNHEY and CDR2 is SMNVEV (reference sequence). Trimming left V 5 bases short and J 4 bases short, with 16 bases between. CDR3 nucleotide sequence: TGTGCCAGCAGTCCCCGAGAGTCCCACGCAGATACGCAGTATTTT. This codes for CASSPRESHADTQYF.

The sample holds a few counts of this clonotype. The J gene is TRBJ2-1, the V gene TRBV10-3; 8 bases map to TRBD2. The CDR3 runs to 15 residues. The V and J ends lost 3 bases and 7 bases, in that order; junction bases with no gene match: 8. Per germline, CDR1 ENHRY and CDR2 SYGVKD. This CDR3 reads CAISDTGLAGNEQFF. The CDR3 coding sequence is TGTGCCATCAGTGACACTGGACTAGCCGGGAATGAGCAGTTCTTC.

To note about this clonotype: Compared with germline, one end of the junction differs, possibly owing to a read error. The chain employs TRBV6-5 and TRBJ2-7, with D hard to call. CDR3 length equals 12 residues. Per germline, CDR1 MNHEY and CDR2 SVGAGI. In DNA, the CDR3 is TGTGCCATCAGTTGGAAGGTCTACGGGCAGTACTTC. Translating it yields CAISWKVYGQYF.

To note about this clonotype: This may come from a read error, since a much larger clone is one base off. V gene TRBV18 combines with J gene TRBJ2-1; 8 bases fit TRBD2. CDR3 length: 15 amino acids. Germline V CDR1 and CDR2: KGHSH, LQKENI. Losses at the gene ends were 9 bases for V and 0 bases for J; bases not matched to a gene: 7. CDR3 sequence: CARSPGGGSYNEQFF. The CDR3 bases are TGTGCCAGATCCCCGGGAGGGGGCTCCTACAATGAGCAGTTCTTC.

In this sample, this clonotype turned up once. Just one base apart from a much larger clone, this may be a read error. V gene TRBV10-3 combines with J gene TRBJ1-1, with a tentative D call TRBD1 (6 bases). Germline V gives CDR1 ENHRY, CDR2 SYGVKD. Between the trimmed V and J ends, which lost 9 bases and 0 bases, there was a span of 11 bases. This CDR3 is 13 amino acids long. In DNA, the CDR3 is TGTGCCATGGGGACACCGGTGAACACTGAAGCTTTCTTT. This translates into CAMGTPVNTEAFF.

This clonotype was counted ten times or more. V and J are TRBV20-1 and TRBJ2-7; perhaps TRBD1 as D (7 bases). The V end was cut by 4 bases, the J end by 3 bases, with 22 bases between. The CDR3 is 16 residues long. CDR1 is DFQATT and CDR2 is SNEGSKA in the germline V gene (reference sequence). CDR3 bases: TGCAGTGCTACGACAACTAACAGGGGAGGAGGCTACGAGCAGTACTTC. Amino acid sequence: CSATTTNRGGGYEQYF.

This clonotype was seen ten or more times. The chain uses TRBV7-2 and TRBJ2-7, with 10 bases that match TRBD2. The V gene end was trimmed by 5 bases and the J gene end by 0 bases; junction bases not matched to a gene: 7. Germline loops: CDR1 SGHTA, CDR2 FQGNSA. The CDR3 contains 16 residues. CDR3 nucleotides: TGTGCCAGCAGCCCCGGACTAGCGGCCCCCTCCTACGAGCAGTACTTC. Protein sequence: CASSPGLAAPSYEQYF.

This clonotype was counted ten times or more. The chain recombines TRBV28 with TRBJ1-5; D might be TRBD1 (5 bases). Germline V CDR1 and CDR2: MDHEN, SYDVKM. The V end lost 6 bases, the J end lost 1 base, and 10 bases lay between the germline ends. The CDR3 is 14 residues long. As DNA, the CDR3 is TGTGCCAGCAGCTCGGGGGGGAGCAATCAGCCCCAGCATTTT. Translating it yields CASSSGGSNQPQHF. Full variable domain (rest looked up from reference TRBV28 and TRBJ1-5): DVKVTQSSRYLVKRTGEKVFLECVQDMDHENMFWYRQDPGLGLRLIYFSYDVKMKEKGDIPEGYSVSREKKERFSLILESASTNQTSMYLCASSSGGSNQPQHFGDGTRLSIL.

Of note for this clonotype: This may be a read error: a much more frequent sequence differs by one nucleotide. This CDR3 reads CASSQEILLWNEQFF. The CDR3 bases are TGTGCCAGCAGCCAAGAGATTCTGTTGTGGAATGAGCAGTTCTTC. The J gene is TRBJ2-1, the V gene TRBV14; the D is unclear. This CDR3 contains 15 residues. The germline CDR1 and CDR2 sequences are SGHDN and FVKESK. Trimming left V 0 bases short and J 7 bases short, with 13 bases between. The full variable domain, completed using reference TRBV14 and TRBJ2-1, is EAGVTQFPSHSVIEKGQTVTLRCDPISGHDNLYWYRRVMGKEIKFLLHFVKESKQDESGMPNNRFLAERTGGTYSTLKVQPAELEDSGVYFCASSQEILLWNEQFFGPGTRLTVL.

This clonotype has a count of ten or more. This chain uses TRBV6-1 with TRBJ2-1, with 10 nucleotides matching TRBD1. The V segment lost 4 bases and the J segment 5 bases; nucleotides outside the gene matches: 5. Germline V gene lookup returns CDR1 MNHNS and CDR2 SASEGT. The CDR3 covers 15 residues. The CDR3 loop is CASSAPGTGDNEQFF. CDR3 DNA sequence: TGTGCCAGCAGTGCCCCCGGGACAGGGGACAATGAGCAGTTCTTC.

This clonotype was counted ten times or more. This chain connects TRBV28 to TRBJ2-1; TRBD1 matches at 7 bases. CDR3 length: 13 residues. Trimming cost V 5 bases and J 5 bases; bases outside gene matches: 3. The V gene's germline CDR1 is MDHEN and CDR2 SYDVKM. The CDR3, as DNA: TGTGCCAGCAGTGCTGGACAGGACAATGAGCAGTTCTTC. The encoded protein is CASSAGQDNEQFF.

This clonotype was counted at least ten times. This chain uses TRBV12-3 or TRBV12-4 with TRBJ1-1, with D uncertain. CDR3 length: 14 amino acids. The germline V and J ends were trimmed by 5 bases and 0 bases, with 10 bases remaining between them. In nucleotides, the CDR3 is TGTGCCAGCAGTAGACTTGGGATGAACACTGAAGCTTTCTTT. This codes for CASSRLGMNTEAFF.

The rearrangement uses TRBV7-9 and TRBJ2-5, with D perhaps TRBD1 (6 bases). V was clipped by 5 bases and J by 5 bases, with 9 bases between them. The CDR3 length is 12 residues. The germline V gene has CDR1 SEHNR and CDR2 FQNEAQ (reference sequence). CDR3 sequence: CASSRGTETQYF. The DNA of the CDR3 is TGTGCCAGCAGCAGGGGGACGGAGACCCAGTACTTC.

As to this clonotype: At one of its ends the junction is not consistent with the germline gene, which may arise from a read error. CDR3 loop: CASNLKGEDYSYTF. The CDR3 nucleotides read TGCGCCAGCAACTTAAAGGGTGAAGATTATAGCTATACCTTC. This chain uses TRBV5-1 with TRBJ1-2; D gene ambiguous. The CDR3 runs to 14 residues. CDR1 SGHRS and CDR2 YFSETQ come from the germline V gene.

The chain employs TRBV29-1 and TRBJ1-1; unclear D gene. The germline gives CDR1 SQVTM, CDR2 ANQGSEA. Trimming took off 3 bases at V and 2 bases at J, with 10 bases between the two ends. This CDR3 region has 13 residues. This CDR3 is CSVEAALNTEAFF. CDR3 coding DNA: TGCAGCGTTGAGGCAGCCTTAAACACTGAAGCTTTCTTT. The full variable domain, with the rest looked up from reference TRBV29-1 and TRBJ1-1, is SAVISQKPSRDICQRGTSLTIQCQVDSQVTMMFWYRQQPGQSLTLIATANQGSEATYESGFVIDKFPISRPNLTFSTLTVSNMSPEDSSIYLCSVEAALNTEAFFGQGTRLTVV.

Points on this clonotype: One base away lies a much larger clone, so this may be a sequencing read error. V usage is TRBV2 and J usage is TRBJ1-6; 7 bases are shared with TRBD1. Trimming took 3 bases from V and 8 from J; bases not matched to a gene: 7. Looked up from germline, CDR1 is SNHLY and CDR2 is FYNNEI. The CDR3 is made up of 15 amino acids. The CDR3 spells CASSDGGQSDSPLHF. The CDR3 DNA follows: TGTGCCAGCAGTGACGGGGGACAGTCTGATTCACCCCTCCACTTT.

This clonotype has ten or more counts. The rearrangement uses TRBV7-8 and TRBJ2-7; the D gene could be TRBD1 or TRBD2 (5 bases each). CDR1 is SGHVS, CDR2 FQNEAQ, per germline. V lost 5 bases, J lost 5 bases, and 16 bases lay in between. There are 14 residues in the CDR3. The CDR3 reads CASSMSGTFDEQYF. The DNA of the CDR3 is TGTGCCAGCAGCATGTCCGGGACGTTTGACGAGCAGTACTTC.

The CDR3 loop is CASSLARGEETQYF. The CDR3 DNA sequence: TGTGCCAGCAGCTTGGCTCGAGGGGAAGAGACCCAGTACTTC. The chain links TRBV5-4 to TRBJ2-5; D is possibly TRBD1 or TRBD2 (5 bases each). The CDR3 contains 14 residues. Germline-derived CDR1 and CDR2 are SGHNT and YYREEE (reference sequence). V was shortened by 0 bases and J by 3 bases, with 9 bases between the two germline ends.

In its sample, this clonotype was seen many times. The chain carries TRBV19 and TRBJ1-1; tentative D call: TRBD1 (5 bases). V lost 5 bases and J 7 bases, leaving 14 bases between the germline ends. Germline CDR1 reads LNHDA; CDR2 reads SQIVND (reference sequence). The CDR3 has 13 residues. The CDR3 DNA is TGTGCCAGTAGTCCCGGGACGGCTCTTGAAGCTTTCTTT. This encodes CASSPGTALEAFF.

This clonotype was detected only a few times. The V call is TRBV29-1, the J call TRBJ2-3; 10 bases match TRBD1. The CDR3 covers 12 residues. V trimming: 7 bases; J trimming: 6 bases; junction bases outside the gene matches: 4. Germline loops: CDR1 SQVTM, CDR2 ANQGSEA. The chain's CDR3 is CSGGQGSDTQYF. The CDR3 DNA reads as TGCAGCGGGGGACAGGGGAGCGATACGCAGTATTTT.

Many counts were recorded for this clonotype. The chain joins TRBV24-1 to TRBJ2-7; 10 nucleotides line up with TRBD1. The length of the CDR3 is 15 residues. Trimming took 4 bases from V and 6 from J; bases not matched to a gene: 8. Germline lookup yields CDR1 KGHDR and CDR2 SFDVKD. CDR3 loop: CATSDPRQGASEQYF. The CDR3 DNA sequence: TGTGCCACCAGTGACCCAAGACAGGGGGCCAGCGAGCAGTACTTC.

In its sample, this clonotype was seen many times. The CDR3 DNA is TGCGCCAGCAGCCAAGTAGCGACGGAGCAGTTCTTC. Protein: CASSQVATEQFF. The chain uses TRBV4-1 and TRBJ2-1, with D maybe TRBD2 (5 bases). There are 12 residues in the CDR3. Looked up from germline, CDR1 is MGHRA and CDR2 is YSYEKL. V shed 1 base and J shed 10 bases, with 8 bases lying between them.

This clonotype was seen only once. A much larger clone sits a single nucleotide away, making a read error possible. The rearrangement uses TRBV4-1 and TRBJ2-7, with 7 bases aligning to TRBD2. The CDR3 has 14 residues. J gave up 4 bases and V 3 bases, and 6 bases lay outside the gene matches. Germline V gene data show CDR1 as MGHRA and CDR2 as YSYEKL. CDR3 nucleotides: TGCGCCAGCAGCCAGGGGGAGGGGCGGTACGAGCAGTACTTC. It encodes CASSQGEGRYEQYF.

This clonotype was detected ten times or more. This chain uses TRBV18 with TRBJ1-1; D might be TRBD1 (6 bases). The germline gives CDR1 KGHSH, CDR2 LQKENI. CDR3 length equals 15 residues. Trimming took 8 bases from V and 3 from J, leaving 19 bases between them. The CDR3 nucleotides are TGTGCCAGCCTCCGTCCCAATTACAGGGACACTGAAGCTTTCTTT. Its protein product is CASLRPNYRDTEAFF.

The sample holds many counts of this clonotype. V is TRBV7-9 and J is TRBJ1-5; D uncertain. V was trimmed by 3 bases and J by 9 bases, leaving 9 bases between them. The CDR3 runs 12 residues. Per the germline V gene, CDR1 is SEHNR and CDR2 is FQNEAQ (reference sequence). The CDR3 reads CASSLGQRPQHF. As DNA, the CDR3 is TGTGCCAGCAGCTTGGGTCAACGGCCCCAGCATTTT.

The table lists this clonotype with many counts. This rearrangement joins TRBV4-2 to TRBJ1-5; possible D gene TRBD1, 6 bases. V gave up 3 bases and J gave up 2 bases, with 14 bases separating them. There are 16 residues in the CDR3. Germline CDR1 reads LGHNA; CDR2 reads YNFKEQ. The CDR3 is CASSHTGREGNQPQHF. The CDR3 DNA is TGTGCCAGCAGCCACACAGGGCGAGAAGGCAATCAGCCCCAGCATTTT.

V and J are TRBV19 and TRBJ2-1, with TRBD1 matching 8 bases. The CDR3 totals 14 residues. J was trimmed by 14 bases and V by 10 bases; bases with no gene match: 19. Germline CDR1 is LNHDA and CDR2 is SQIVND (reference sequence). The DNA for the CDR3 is TGTGCCACCCAGGACGGGACAGGCATAAAAGAGAAGTTCTTC. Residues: CATQDGTGIKEKFF.

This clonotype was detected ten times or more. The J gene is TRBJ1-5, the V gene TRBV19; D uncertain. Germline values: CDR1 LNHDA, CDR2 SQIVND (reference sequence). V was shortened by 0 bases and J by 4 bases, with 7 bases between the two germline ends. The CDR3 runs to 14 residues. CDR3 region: CASSIEEGNQPQHF. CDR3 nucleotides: TGTGCCAGTAGTATAGAAGAAGGGAATCAGCCCCAGCATTTT.